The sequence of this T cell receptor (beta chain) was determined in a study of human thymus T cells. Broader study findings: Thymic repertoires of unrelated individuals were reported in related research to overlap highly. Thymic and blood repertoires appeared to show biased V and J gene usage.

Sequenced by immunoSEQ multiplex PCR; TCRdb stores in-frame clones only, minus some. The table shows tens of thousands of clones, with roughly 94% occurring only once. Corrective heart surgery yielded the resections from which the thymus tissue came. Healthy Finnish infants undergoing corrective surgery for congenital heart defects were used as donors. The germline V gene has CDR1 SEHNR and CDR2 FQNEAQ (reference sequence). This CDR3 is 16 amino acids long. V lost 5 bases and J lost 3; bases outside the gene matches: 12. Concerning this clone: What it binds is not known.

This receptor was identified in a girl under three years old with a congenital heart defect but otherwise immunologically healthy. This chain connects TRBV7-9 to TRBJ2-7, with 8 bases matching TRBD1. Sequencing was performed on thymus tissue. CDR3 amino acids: CASSILTGGQGYEQYF. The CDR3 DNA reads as TGTGCCAGCAGCATCCTAACGGGCGGACAGGGCTACGAGCAGTACTTC.